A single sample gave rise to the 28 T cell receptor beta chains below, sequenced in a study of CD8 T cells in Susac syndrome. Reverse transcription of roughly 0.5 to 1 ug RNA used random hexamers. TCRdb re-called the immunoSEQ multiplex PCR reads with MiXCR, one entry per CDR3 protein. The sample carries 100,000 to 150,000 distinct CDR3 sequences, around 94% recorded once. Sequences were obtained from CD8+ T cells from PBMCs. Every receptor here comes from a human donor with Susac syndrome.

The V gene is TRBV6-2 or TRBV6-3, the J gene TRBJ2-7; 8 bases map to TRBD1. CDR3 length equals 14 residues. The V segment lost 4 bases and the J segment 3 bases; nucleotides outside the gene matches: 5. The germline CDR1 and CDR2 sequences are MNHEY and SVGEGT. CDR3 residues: CASSLPGGHYEQYF. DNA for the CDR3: TGTGCCAGCAGTTTGCCAGGGGGCCACTACGAGCAGTACTTC.

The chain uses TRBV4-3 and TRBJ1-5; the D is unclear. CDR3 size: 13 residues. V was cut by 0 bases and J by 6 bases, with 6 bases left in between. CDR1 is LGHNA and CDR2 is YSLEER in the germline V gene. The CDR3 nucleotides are TGCGCCAGCAGCCAAGAAAGAGGTCAGCCCCAGCATTTT. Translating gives CASSQERGQPQHF.

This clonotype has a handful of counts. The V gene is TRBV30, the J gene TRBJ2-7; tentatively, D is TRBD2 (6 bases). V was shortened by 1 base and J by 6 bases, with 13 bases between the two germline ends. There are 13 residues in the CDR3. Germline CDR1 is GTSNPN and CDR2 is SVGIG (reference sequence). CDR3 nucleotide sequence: TGTGCCTGGAGTGGAGGGAGGTTTGGCGAGCAGTACTTC. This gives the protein CAWSGGRFGEQYF.

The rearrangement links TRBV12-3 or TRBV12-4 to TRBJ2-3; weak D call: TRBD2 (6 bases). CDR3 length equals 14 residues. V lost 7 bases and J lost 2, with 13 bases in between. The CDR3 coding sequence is TGTGCCAGCACCTTCGGGGGTCCCACAGATACGCAGTATTTT. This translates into CASTFGGPTDTQYF.

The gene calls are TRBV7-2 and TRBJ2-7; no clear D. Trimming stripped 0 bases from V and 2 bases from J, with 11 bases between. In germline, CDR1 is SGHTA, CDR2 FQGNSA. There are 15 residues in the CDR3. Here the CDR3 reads CASSLALRGPYEQYF. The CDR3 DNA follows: TGTGCCAGCAGCTTAGCCCTACGCGGCCCCTACGAGCAGTACTTC. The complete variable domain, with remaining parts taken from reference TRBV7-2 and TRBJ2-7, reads GAGVSQSPSNKVTEKGKDVELRCDPISGHTALYWYRQSLGQGLEFLIYFQGNSAPDKSGLPSDRFSAERTGGSVSTLTIQRTQQEDSAVYLCASSLALRGPYEQYFGPGTRLTVT.

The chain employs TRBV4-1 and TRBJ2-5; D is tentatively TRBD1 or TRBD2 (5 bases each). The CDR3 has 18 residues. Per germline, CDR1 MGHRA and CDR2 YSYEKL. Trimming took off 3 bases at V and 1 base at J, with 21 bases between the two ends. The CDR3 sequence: CASSHPSHLGRTQETQYF. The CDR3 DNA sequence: TGCGCCAGCAGCCACCCATCACACCTGGGACGGACCCAAGAGACCCAGTACTTC.

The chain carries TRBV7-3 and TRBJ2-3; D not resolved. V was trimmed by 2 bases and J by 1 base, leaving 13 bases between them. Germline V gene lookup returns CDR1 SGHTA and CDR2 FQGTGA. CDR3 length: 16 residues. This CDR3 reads CASSLRTVGGTDTQYF. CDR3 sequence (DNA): TGTGCCAGCAGCTTACGCACGGTAGGCGGCACAGATACGCAGTATTTT.

DNA of the CDR3: TGTGCCAGCAGCCATCAGGAAGATTATGGCTACACCTTC. This encodes CASSHQEDYGYTF. The rearrangement joins TRBV4-2 to TRBJ1-2; D is uncertain. The CDR3 is 13 amino acids. CDR1 is LGHNA, CDR2 YNFKEQ, per germline. The V end lost 3 bases, the J end lost 5 bases, and 10 bases lay between the germline ends.

DNA of the CDR3: TGTGCCAGCAGTATCTCACGGGACGGGAAATACTACGAGCAGTACTTC. Protein sequence: CASSISRDGKYYEQYF. The rearrangement joins TRBV28 to TRBJ2-7; the D call may be TRBD1 or TRBD2 (5 bases each). The CDR3 has 16 residues. CDR1 is MDHEN, CDR2 SYDVKM, per germline. The V and J ends lost 5 bases and 3 bases respectively, with 20 bases between them.

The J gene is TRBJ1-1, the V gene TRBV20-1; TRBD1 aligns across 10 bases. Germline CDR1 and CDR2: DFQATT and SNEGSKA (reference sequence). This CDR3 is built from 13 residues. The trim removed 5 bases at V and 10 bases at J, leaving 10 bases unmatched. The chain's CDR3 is CSARGTGAFGAFF. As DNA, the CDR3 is TGCAGTGCTCGAGGGACAGGGGCGTTCGGAGCTTTCTTT.

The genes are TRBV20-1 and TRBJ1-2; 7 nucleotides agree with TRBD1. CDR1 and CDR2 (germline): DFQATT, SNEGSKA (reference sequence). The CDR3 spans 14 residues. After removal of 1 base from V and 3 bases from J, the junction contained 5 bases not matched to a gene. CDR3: CSARVTGSDYGYTF. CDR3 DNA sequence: TGCAGTGCTAGAGTGACAGGGTCGGACTATGGCTACACCTTC.

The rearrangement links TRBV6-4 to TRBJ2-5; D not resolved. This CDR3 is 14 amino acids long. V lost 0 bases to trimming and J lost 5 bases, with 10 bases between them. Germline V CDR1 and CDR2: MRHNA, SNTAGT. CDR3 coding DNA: TGTGCCAGCAGTGACTCGTCCCAGCCCGAGACCCAGTACTTC. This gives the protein CASSDSSQPETQYF.

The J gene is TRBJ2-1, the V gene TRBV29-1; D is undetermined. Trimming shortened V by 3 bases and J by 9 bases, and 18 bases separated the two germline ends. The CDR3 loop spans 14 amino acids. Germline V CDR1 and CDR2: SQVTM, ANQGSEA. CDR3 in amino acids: CSVEARGGLREQFF. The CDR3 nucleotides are TGCAGCGTTGAGGCCCGCGGCGGATTGCGTGAGCAGTTCTTC.

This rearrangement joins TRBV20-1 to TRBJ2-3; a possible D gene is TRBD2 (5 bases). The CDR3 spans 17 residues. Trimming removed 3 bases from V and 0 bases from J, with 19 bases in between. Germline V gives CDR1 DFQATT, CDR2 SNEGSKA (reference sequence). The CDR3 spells CSASLFGVLSSTDTQYF. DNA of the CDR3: TGCAGTGCTAGTCTTTTCGGGGTCCTATCTAGCACAGATACGCAGTATTTT.

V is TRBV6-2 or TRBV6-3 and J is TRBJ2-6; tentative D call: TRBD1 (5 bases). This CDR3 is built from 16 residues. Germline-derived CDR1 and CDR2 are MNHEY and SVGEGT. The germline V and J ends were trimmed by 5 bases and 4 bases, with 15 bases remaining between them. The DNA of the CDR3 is TGTGCCAGCAGTCCTCAGGGATTAGACGGGGCCAACGTCCTGACTTTC. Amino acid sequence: CASSPQGLDGANVLTF.

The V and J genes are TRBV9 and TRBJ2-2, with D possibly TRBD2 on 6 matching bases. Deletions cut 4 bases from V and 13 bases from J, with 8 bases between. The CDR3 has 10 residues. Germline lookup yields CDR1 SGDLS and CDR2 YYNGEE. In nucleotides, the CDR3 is TGTGCCAGCAGCACCGGGAGGCTGTTTTTT. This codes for CASSTGRLFF.

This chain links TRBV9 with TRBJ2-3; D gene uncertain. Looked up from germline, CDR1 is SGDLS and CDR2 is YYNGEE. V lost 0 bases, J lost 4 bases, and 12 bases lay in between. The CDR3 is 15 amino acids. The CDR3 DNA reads TGTGCCAGCAGCGTAGCTCTCGCTTGGGCAGATACGCAGTATTTT. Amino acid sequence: CASSVALAWADTQYF.

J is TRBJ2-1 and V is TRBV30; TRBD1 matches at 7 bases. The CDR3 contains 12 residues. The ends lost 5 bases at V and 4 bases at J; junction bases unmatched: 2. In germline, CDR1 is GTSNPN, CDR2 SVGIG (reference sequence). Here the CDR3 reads CAWDRAYNEQFF. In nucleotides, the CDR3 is TGTGCCTGGGACAGGGCATACAATGAGCAGTTCTTC. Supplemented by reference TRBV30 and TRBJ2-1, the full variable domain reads SQTIHQWPATLVQPVGSPLSLECTVEGTSNPNLYWYRQAAGRGLQLLFYSVGIGQISSEVPQNLSASRPQDRQFILSSKKLLLSDSGFYLCAWDRAYNEQFFGPGTRLTVL.

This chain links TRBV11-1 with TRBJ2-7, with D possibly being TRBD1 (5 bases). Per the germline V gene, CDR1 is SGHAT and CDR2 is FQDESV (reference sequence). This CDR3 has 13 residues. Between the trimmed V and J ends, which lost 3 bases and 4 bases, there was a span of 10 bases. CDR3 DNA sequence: TGTGCCAGCAGCTTGGGGCTGGCGTACGAGCAGTACTTC. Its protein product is CASSLGLAYEQYF.

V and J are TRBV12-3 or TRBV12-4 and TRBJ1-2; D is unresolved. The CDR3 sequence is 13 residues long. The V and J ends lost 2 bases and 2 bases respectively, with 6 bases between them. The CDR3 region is CASSLTLNYGYTF. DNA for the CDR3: TGTGCCAGCAGTTTAACCTTGAACTATGGCTACACCTTC.

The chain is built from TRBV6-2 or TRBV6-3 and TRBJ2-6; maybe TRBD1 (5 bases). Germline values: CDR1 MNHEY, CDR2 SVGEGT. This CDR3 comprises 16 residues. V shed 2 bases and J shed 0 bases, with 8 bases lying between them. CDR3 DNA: TGTGCCAGCAGTTACGACAGCCCCTCTGGGGCCAACGTCCTGACTTTC. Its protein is CASSYDSPSGANVLTF.

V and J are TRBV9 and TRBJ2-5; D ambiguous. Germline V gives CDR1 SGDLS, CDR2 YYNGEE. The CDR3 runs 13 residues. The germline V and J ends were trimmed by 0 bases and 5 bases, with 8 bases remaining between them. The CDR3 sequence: CASSVGVGETQYF. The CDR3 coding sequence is TGTGCCAGCAGCGTAGGGGTTGGGGAGACCCAGTACTTC.

CDR3 protein: CASSPEVGQQETQYF. Here the CDR3 DNA reads TGTGCCAGCAGTCCTGAAGTCGGACAGCAAGAGACCCAGTACTTC. The chain is built from TRBV27 and TRBJ2-5; a weak D match, TRBD1 (6 bases). Germline-derived CDR1 and CDR2 are MNHEY and SMNVEV (reference sequence). Trimming took 5 bases from V and 2 from J, leaving 15 bases between them. The CDR3 runs 15 residues.

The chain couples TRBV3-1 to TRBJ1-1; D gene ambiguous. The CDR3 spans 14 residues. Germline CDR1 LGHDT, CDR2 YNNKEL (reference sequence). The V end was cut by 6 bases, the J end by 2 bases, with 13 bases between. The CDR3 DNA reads TGTGCCAGCAGTCCTAGCCAGGCCAACACTGAAGCTTTCTTT. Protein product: CASSPSQANTEAFF.

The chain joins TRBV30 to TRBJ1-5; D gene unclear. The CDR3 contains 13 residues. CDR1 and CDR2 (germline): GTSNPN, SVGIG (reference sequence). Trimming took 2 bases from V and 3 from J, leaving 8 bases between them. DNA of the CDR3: TGTGCCTGGAGTTCGGACCTCAATCAGCCCCAGCATTTT. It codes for CAWSSDLNQPQHF.

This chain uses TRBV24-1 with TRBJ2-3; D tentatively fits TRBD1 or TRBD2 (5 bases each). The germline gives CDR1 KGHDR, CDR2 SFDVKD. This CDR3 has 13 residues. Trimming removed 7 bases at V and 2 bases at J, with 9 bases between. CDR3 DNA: TGTGCCACCAGGGGACGGTACACAGATACGCAGTATTTT. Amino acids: CATRGRYTDTQYF.

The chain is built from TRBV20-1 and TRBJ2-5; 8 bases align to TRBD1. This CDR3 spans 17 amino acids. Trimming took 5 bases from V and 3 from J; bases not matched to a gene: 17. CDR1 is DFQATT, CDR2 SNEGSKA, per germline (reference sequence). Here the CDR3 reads CSAPSGTGFIGEETQYF. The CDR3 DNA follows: TGCAGTGCTCCCTCCGGGACAGGATTTATAGGGGAAGAGACCCAGTACTTC.

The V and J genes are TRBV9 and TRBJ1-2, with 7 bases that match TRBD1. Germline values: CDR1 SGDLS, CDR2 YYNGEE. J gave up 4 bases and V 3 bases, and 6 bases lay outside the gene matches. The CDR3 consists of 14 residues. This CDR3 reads CASSALTGTYGYTF. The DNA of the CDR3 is TGTGCCAGCAGCGCCTTGACAGGGACCTATGGCTACACCTTC.